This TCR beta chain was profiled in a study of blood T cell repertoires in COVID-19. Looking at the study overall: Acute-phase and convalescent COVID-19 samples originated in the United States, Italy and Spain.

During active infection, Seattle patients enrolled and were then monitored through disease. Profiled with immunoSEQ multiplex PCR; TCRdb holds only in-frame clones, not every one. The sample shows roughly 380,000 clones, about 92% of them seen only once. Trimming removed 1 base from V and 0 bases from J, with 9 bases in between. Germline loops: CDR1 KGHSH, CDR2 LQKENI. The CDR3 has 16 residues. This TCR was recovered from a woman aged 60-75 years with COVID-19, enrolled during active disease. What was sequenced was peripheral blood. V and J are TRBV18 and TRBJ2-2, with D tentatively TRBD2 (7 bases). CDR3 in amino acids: CASSPRGGTNTGELFF. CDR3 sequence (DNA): TGTGCCAGCTCACCACGGGGGGGCACGAACACCGGGGAGCTGTTTTTT.